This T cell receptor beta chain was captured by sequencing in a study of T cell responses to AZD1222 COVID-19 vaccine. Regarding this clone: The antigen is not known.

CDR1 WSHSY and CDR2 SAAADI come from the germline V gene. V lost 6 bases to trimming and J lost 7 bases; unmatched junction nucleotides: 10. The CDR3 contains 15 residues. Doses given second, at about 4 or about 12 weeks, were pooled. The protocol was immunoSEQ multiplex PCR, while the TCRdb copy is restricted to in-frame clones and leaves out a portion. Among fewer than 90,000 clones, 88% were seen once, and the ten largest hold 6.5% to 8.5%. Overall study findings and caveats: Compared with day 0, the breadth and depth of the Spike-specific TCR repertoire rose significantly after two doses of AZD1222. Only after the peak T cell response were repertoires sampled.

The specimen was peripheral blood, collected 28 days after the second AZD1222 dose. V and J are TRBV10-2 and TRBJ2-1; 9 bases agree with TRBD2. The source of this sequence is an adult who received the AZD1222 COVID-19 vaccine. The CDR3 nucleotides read TGCGCCAGCAGGCCATTAGCGGGAGTCTTGAATGAGCAGTTCTTC. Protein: CASRPLAGVLNEQFF.